These 6 T cell receptor beta chains originate from one sample sequenced in a study of blood T cells in healthy people across ages. Using a J-beta primer mix together with a sample-barcoded 5' primer, a second PCR was run for roughly 6 to 11 cycles. TCRdb independently ran MiXCR on the 5' RACE reads; one entry per CDR3 protein. The data show hundreds of thousands of distinct CDR3 sequences, 58% seen once. Specimen: blood. These receptors were obtained from a man between 25 and 39 years old in good health.

Only a few counts were recorded for this clonotype. The gene calls are TRBV20-1 and TRBJ2-1; 8 bases agree with TRBD2. Losses at the gene ends were 6 bases for V and 5 bases for J; bases not matched to a gene: 12. CDR3 size: 15 residues. Germline loops: CDR1 DFQATT, CDR2 SNEGSKA (reference sequence). The CDR3 region is CSARGLVAGNNEQFF. As DNA, the CDR3 is TGCAGTGCCCGGGGGCTAGTAGCGGGGAACAATGAGCAGTTCTTC.

Only one count was recorded for this clonotype. The chain joins TRBV4-2 to TRBJ2-4; D may correspond to TRBD1 or TRBD2 (5 bases each). Near its end, the DNA agrees better with TRBJ2-7, so the J call may be wrong. CDR1 is LGHNA, CDR2 YNFKEQ, per germline. The CDR3 is 17 amino acids. The CDR3: CASSQEPGQGNLYEQYF. Written as DNA, the CDR3 is TGTGCCAGCAGCCAAGAACCGGGGCAGGGAAACCTCTACGAGCAGTACTTC.

The chain uses TRBV20-1 and TRBJ2-1, with 8 bases identical to TRBD2. With V trimmed by 3 bases and J by 3 bases, 1 base remained unmatched. CDR1 and CDR2 (germline): DFQATT, SNEGSKA (reference sequence). This CDR3 has 13 amino acids. In nucleotides, the CDR3 is TGCAGTGCTAGGAGCGGGGGCTACAATGAGCAGTTCTTC. Protein product: CSARSGGYNEQFF.

The genes are TRBV6-4 and TRBJ1-2, with D possibly matching TRBD1 (6 bases). Germline-derived CDR1 and CDR2 are MRHNA and SNTAGT. The CDR3 has 17 residues. Trimming took off 6 bases at V and 0 bases at J, with 20 bases between the two ends. The CDR3 nucleotides read TGTGCCAGCAGCCCGGAGGAAGGGGACAAATCTAACTATGGCTACACCTTC. Encoded protein: CASSPEEGDKSNYGYTF.

This clonotype has just one count. This chain connects TRBV11-2 to TRBJ2-7; D assignment may be TRBD1 or TRBD2 (5 bases each). The CDR3 has 14 amino acids. V was trimmed by 3 bases and J by 4 bases, leaving 13 bases between them. Germline V gives CDR1 SGHAT, CDR2 FQNNGV. CDR3 loop: CASSFFRGSYEQYF. The CDR3 DNA follows: TGTGCCAGCAGCTTTTTTCGGGGCTCTTACGAGCAGTACTTC.

This clonotype was detected ten times or more. The chain recombines TRBV4-2 with TRBJ2-1; D is uncertain. The CDR3 has 11 residues. The V gene's germline CDR1 is LGHNA and CDR2 YNFKEQ. V was cut by 3 bases and J by 4 bases, with 1 base left in between. The CDR3 loop is CASSQYNEQFF. DNA of the CDR3: TGTGCCAGCAGCCAGTACAATGAGCAGTTCTTC.